The next 21 T cell receptor beta chains were all read from a single sample in a study of cytotoxic CD8 clonotypes in ibrutinib-treated CLL. Repertoires were generated with immunoSEQ multiplex PCR, while TCRdb's copy carries only in-frame clones and drops some. The sample carries about 85,000 clones, more than 75% recorded once. Material: PBMCs, obtained after 12 months of ibrutinib treatment. The receptors shown here come from a human donor with chronic lymphocytic leukemia.

The chain recombines TRBV6-5 with TRBJ2-7; 8 bases match TRBD1. The ends lost 7 bases at V and 0 bases at J; junction bases unmatched: 8. The CDR3 is made up of 15 amino acids. In germline, CDR1 is MNHEY, CDR2 SVGAGI. DNA of the CDR3: TGTGCCAGCACTCTACAGGGGGGTCCCTCCTACGAGCAGTACTTC. Its translation: CASTLQGGPSYEQYF.

The chain employs TRBV4-3 and TRBJ2-6, with 8 bases fitting TRBD2. Per the germline V gene, CDR1 is LGHNA and CDR2 is YSLEER. This CDR3 is built from 16 residues. V trimming: 0 bases; J trimming: 3 bases; junction bases outside the gene matches: 1. CDR3 DNA sequence: TGCGCCAGCAGCCAAGAAGGGACTAGTGGGGCCAACGTCCTGACTTTC. Residues: CASSQEGTSGANVLTF.

V gene TRBV25-1 combines with J gene TRBJ1-3; possibly TRBD1 for D (5 bases). CDR1 is MGHDK and CDR2 is SYGVNS in the germline V gene. Deletions cut 4 bases from V and 2 bases from J, with 15 bases between. The CDR3 has 16 amino acids. CDR3: CASSGAGRRTGNTIYF. The CDR3 DNA is TGTGCCAGCAGTGGCGCGGGACGGCGTACTGGAAACACCATATATTTT.

The rearrangement links TRBV7-2 to TRBJ2-7; 10 nucleotides line up with TRBD2. Germline V gives CDR1 SGHTA, CDR2 FQGNSA. There are 15 residues in the CDR3. With 2 bases clipped from V and 6 bases from J, the junction kept 7 bases outside the gene matches. CDR3 in DNA: TGTGCCAGCAGCTTATCCGGGACTAGCGTTCTCGAGCAGTACTTC. Encoded protein: CASSLSGTSVLEQYF. The full variable domain, in which reference TRBV7-2 and TRBJ2-7 provide the parts outside the CDR3, is GAGVSQSPSNKVTEKGKDVELRCDPISGHTALYWYRQSLGQGLEFLIYFQGNSAPDKSGLPSDRFSAERTGGSVSTLTIQRTQQEDSAVYLCASSLSGTSVLEQYFGPGTRLTVT.

The chain combines TRBV9 with TRBJ1-2; 8 bases map to TRBD1. Germline CDR1 SGDLS, CDR2 YYNGEE. V was pared by 1 base and J by 3 bases, with 8 bases of the junction left unmatched. This CDR3 contains 16 residues. DNA of the CDR3: TGTGCCAGCAGCGTACCAGGGCAGGACAGGGACTATGGCTACACCTTC. Amino acid sequence: CASSVPGQDRDYGYTF. The full variable domain, in which reference TRBV9 and TRBJ1-2 provide the parts outside the CDR3, is DSGVTQTPKHLITATGQRVTLRCSPRSGDLSVYWYQQSLDQGLQFLIQYYNGEERAKGNILERFSAQQFPDLHSELNLSSLELGDSALYFCASSVPGQDRDYGYTFGSGTRLTVV.

The chain combines TRBV5-1 with TRBJ1-4, with no clear D. V was trimmed by 0 bases and J by 0 bases, leaving 6 bases between them. In germline, CDR1 is SGHRS, CDR2 YFSETQ. This CDR3 region has 15 residues. CDR3 DNA sequence: TGCGCCAGCAGCTTGGGATACGCAACTAATGAAAAACTGTTTTTT. It is translated as CASSLGYATNEKLFF.

V gene TRBV5-1 combines with J gene TRBJ1-1, with D perhaps matching TRBD1 (6 bases). The CDR3 runs 16 residues. Trimming took off 7 bases at V and 1 base at J, with 20 bases between the two ends. Germline-derived CDR1 and CDR2 are SGHRS and YFSETQ. This chain's CDR3 is CASGGAVGSRNTEAFF. The CDR3 DNA is TGCGCCAGCGGGGGGGCCGTGGGGTCTCGGAACACTGAAGCTTTCTTT.

The CDR3: CASSHSPDPSGYTF. The CDR3, as DNA: TGTGCCAGCAGTCACAGCCCGGACCCGTCGGGCTACACCTTC. The chain combines TRBV6-5 with TRBJ1-2; no clear D. The CDR3 totals 14 residues. CDR1 and CDR2 from the germline V gene are MNHEY and SVGAGI. The V end was cut by 5 bases, the J end by 8 bases, with 18 bases between.

The table lists this clone with a few counts. The rearrangement joins TRBV16 to TRBJ1-5; tentatively, D is TRBD1 (5 bases). The germline V and J ends were trimmed by 5 bases and 5 bases, with 13 bases remaining between them. The length of the CDR3 is 14 residues. Germline CDR1 is KGHSY and CDR2 is FQNENV. CDR3: CASSDPRGDQPQHF. The CDR3 nucleotides read TGTGCCAGCAGCGACCCTCGGGGCGATCAGCCCCAGCATTTT.

The J gene is TRBJ2-1, the V gene TRBV4-1; the match to TRBD1 covers 7 bases. This CDR3 spans 14 amino acids. After removal of 5 bases from V and 5 bases from J, the junction contained 6 bases not matched to a gene. Germline-derived CDR1 and CDR2 are MGHRA and YSYEKL. As DNA, the CDR3 is TGCGCCAGCAGCGAAGGGACAGCTAACAATGAGCAGTTCTTC. Protein: CASSEGTANNEQFF.

This rearrangement joins TRBV7-2 to TRBJ2-3; D not certain. The CDR3 contains 15 residues. Germline CDR1 reads SGHTA; CDR2 reads FQGNSA. The germline V and J ends were trimmed by 1 base and 12 bases, with 20 bases remaining between them. The CDR3 DNA follows: TGTGCCAGCAGCTTAGTGGGCTACCACCAGGCGCCCCAGTATTTT. Protein: CASSLVGYHQAPQYF. The full variable domain, completed using reference TRBV7-2 and TRBJ2-3, is GAGVSQSPSNKVTEKGKDVELRCDPISGHTALYWYRQSLGQGLEFLIYFQGNSAPDKSGLPSDRFSAERTGGSVSTLTIQRTQQEDSAVYLCASSLVGYHQAPQYFGPGTRLTVL.

V gene TRBV28 combines with J gene TRBJ2-7; 8 bases line up with TRBD1. With 6 bases clipped from V and 2 bases from J, the junction kept 9 bases outside the gene matches. The V gene's germline CDR1 is MDHEN and CDR2 SYDVKM. The CDR3 spans 15 residues. Here the CDR3 DNA reads TGTGCCAGCAGCCCCCCCGGACAGGGTACCTACGAGCAGTACTTC. Amino acids: CASSPPGQGTYEQYF. Together with reference TRBV28 and TRBJ2-7, the CDR3 gives the full variable domain: DVKVTQSSRYLVKRTGEKVFLECVQDMDHENMFWYRQDPGLGLRLIYFSYDVKMKEKGDIPEGYSVSREKKERFSLILESASTNQTSMYLCASSPPGQGTYEQYFGPGTRLTVT.

V usage is TRBV28 and J usage is TRBJ1-2; no clear D. Germline CDR1 reads MDHEN; CDR2 reads SYDVKM. V dropped 2 bases and J dropped 8 bases, with 9 bases sitting between them. The CDR3 spans 12 residues. The DNA of the CDR3 is TGTGCCAGCAGTTTACGAGGCGTGGGCTACACCTTC. This translates into CASSLRGVGYTF.

The genes are TRBV15 and TRBJ2-3; TRBD2 matches at 10 bases. CDR1 is LNHNV and CDR2 is YYDKDF in the germline V gene (reference sequence). The J segment lost 1 base and the V segment lost 2 bases, leaving 3 bases of the junction unmatched. There are 16 residues in the CDR3. The CDR3 protein is CATSRPLAGGTDTQYF. The CDR3 DNA sequence: TGTGCCACCAGCAGACCCCTAGCGGGGGGCACAGATACGCAGTATTTT.

This clone was seen only a few times. The chain employs TRBV7-2 and TRBJ2-3; D gene unclear. V was shortened by 5 bases and J by 5 bases, with 14 bases between the two germline ends. The CDR3 has 14 amino acids. The germline CDR1 and CDR2 sequences are SGHTA and FQGNSA. The CDR3 bases are TGTGCCAGCAGCCCCGGGTTGCCCGGAGATACGCAGTATTTT. Protein sequence: CASSPGLPGDTQYF.

In this sample, this clone turned up once. The rearrangement joins TRBV19 to TRBJ1-5; possible D gene TRBD1, 6 bases. In germline, CDR1 is LNHDA, CDR2 SQIVND (reference sequence). Trimming took 10 bases from V and 9 from J, leaving 22 bases between them. The CDR3 extends over 14 amino acids. The CDR3 loop reads CATQVWDKRGPQHF. The CDR3 DNA sequence: TGTGCCACCCAGGTCTGGGACAAACGGGGGCCCCAGCATTTT.

This clone was detected once. The J gene is TRBJ1-2, the V gene TRBV4-3, with D perhaps matching TRBD1 (5 bases). Trimming shortened V by 8 bases and J by 4 bases, and 11 bases separated the two germline ends. This CDR3 has 12 amino acids. The germline CDR1 and CDR2 sequences are LGHNA and YSLEER. The CDR3 coding sequence is TGCGCCAGCTCCGTGGGGGTCTATGGCTACACCTTC. Its protein product is CASSVGVYGYTF.

The chain combines TRBV10-3 with TRBJ2-1, with 9 nucleotides matching TRBD2. Germline loops: CDR1 ENHRY, CDR2 SYGVKD. The CDR3 extends over 16 amino acids. Trimming took 3 bases from V and 5 from J; bases not matched to a gene: 8. The CDR3 DNA is TGTGCCATCAGTGACCGGAAGCGGGAGGCAAACAATGAGCAGTTCTTC. This translates into CAISDRKREANNEQFF.

This clone has ten or more counts. This chain joins TRBV6-1 and TRBJ1-2; D is unclear. The CDR3 length is 15 residues. V was clipped by 0 bases and J by 8 bases, with 16 bases between them. In germline, CDR1 is MNHNS, CDR2 SASEGT. This CDR3 is CASSEAARGKGGYTF. The CDR3 coding sequence is TGTGCCAGCAGTGAAGCGGCCCGGGGAAAAGGGGGCTACACCTTC.

This clone turned up a few times. V is TRBV5-4 and J is TRBJ2-3; 8 bases fit TRBD2. Germline values: CDR1 SGHNT, CDR2 YYREEE (reference sequence). After removal of 4 bases from V and 3 bases from J, the junction contained 10 bases not matched to a gene. The CDR3 has 16 residues. The DNA for the CDR3 is TGTGCCAGCAGCCCTCATGCGGGGGGCCGGACAGATACGCAGTATTTT. Protein product: CASSPHAGGRTDTQYF.

The table lists this clone with a few counts. A single base separates this from a much larger clone, so it may be a read error. Other DNA sequences in the sample encode the same CDR3. The chain recombines TRBV6-5 with TRBJ2-7, with D maybe TRBD1 (7 bases). The germline V gene encodes CDR1 MNHEY and CDR2 SVGAGI. The CDR3 runs 12 residues. The V end lost 7 bases, the J end lost 6 bases, and 13 bases lay between the germline ends. The CDR3, as DNA: TGTGCCAGCACCCGGCAGGGGGGCGAGCAGTACTTC. This encodes CASTRQGGEQYF.